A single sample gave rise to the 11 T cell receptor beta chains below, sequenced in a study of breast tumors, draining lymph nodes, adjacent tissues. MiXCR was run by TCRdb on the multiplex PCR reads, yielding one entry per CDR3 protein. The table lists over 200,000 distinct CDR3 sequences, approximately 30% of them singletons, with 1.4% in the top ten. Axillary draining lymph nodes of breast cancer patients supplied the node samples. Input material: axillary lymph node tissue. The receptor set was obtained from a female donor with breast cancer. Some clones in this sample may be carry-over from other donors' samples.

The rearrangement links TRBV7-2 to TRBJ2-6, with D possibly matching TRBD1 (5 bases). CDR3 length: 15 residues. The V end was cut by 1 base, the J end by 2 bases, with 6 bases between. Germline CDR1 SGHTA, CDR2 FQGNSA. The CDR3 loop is CASSLVGPGANVLTF. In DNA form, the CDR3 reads TGTGCCAGCAGCTTAGTGGGGCCTGGGGCCAACGTCCTGACTTTC. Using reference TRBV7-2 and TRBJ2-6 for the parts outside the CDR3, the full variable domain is GAGVSQSPSNKVTEKGKDVELRCDPISGHTALYWYRQSLGQGLEFLIYFQGNSAPDKSGLPSDRFSAERTGGSVSTLTIQRTQQEDSAVYLCASSLVGPGANVLTFGAGSRLTVL.

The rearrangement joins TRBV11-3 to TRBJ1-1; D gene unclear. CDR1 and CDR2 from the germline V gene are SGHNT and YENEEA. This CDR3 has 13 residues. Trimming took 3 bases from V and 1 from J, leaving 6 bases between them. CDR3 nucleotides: TGTGCCAGCAGCTTCGCCTGGAACACTGAAGCTTTCTTT. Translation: CASSFAWNTEAFF.

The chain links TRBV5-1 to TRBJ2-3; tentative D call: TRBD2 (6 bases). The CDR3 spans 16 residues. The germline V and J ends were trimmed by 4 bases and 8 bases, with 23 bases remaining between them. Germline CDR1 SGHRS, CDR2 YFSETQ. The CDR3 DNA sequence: TGCGCCAGCAGCCTGGAGGGGACGCTCGTCGGGGGTACGCAGTATTTT. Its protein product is CASSLEGTLVGGTQYF.

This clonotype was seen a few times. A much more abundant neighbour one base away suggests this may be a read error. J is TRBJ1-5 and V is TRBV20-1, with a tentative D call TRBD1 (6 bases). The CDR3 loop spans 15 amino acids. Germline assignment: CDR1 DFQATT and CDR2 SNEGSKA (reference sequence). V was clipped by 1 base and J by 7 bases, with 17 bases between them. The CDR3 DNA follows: TGCAGTGCTAGAGTCCCACAGGGAGGACCACAGCCCCAGCATTTT. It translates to CSARVPQGGPQPQHF.

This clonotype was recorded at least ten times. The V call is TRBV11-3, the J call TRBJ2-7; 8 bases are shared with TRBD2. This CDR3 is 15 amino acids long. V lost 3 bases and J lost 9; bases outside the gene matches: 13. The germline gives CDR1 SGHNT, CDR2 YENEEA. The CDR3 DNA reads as TGTGCCAGCAGCTTTGCGGACGAGCGGGAGTCAGGGCAGTACTTC. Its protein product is CASSFADERESGQYF.

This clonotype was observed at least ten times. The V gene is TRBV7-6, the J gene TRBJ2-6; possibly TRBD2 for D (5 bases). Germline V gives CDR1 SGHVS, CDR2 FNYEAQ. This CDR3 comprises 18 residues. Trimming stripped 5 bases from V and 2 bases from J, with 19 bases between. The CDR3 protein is CASSPPPIGLAGANVLTF. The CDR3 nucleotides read TGTGCCAGCAGCCCTCCTCCTATCGGACTGGCTGGGGCCAACGTCCTGACTTTC.

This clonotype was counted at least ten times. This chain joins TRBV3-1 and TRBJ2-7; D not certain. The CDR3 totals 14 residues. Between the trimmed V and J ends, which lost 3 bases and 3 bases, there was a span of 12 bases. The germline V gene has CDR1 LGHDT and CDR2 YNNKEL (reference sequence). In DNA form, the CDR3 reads TGTGCCAGCAGCCATCGCCGGGCCTACTACGAGCAGTACTTC. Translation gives CASSHRRAYYEQYF.

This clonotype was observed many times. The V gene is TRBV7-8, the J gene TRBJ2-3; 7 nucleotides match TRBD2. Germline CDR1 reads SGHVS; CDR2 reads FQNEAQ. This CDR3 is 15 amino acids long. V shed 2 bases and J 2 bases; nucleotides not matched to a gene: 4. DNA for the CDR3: TGTGCCAGCAGCTTACGGAGCGGGAACACAGATACGCAGTATTTT. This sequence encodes CASSLRSGNTDTQYF. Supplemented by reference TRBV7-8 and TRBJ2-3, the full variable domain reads GAGVSQSPRYKVAKRGQDVALRCDPISGHVSLFWYQQALGQGPEFLTYFQNEAQLDKSGLPSDRFFAERPEGSVSTLKIQRTQQEDSAVYLCASSLRSGNTDTQYFGPGTRLTVL.

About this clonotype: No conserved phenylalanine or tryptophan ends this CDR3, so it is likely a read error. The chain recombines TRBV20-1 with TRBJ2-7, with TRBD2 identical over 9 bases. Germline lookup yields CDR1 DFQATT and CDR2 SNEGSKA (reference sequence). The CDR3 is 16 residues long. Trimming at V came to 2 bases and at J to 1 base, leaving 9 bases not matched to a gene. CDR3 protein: CSARPRREGPSYEQYL. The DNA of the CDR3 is TGCAGTGCTAGACCCCGGCGGGAGGGCCCGTCCTACGAGCAGTACCTC.

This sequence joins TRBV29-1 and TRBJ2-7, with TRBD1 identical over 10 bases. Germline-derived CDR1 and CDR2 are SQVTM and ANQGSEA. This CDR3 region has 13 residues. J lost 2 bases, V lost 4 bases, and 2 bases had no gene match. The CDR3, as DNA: TGCAGCGTTGGGGGGACAGGGGCCTACGAGCAGTACTTC. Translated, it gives CSVGGTGAYEQYF.

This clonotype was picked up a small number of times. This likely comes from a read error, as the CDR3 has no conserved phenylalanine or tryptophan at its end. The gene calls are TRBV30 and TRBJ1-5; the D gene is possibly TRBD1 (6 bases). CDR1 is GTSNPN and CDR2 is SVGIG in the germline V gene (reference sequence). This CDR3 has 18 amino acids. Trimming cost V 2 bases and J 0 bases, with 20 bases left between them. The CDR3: CAWSPTPQGPYSNQPQHL. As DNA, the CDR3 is TGTGCCTGGAGTCCCACCCCCCAGGGGCCCTATAGCAATCAGCCCCAGCATCTT.